What follows are 8 T cell receptor beta chains derived from one specimen sequenced in a study of blood T cell repertoires in COVID-19. Libraries were prepared by immunoSEQ multiplex PCR; TCRdb keeps only in-frame clonotypes and omits some of them. The sample yields about 74,000 clones, about four fifths seen once. The specimen sequenced was peripheral blood. These receptors all come from a man in his sixties or seventies with acute or convalescent COVID-19.

V gene TRBV2 combines with J gene TRBJ2-7; 14 bases are a match to TRBD2. This CDR3 spans 14 amino acids. Unmatched junction bases numbered 3, after V lost 5 bases and J lost 6 bases. The germline gives CDR1 SNHLY, CDR2 FYNNEI. The CDR3 nucleotides read TGTGCCAGCAGTCTCGGGACTAGCGGGAGCGAGCAGTACTTC. It encodes CASSLGTSGSEQYF. Together with reference TRBV2 and TRBJ2-7, the CDR3 gives the full variable domain: EPEVTQTPSHQVTQMGQEVILRCVPISNHLYFYWYRQILGQKVEFLVSFYNNEISEKSEIFDDQFSVERPDGSNFTLKIRSTKLEDSAMYFCASSLGTSGSEQYFGPGTRLTVT.

The V call is TRBV3-1 (or the pseudogene TRBV3-2), the J call TRBJ1-3; D not certain. The germline V and J ends were trimmed by 4 bases and 5 bases, with 9 bases remaining between them. The CDR3 is 13 residues long. Germline assignment: CDR1 LGHDT and CDR2 YNNKEL (reference sequence). This CDR3 reads CASSPGHRNTIYF. The DNA of the CDR3 is TGTGCCAGCAGCCCAGGTCATCGAAACACCATATATTTT.

J is TRBJ1-5 and V is TRBV27, with 7 bases that match TRBD1. Germline V gives CDR1 MNHEY, CDR2 SMNVEV (reference sequence). This CDR3 has 18 amino acids. V shed 5 bases and J 1 base; nucleotides not matched to a gene: 14. CDR3 bases: TGTGCCAGCAGTGCTACACCGGGACAGATTACAAGCAATCAGCCCCAGCATTTT. As protein: CASSATPGQITSNQPQHF.

For this clone: At one of its ends the junction is not consistent with the germline gene, which may arise from a read error. The chain combines TRBV7-7 with TRBJ2-1; D is unresolved. The CDR3 runs to 15 residues. Germline V gene sequence: CDR1 SSHAT, CDR2 FNYEAQ (reference sequence). The CDR3 loop reads CASSLGPGTYNEQFF. In DNA form, the CDR3 reads TGTGCTAGCAGCTTAGGCCCAGGAACGTACAATGAGCAGTTCTTC.

This chain links TRBV19 with TRBJ1-6; 10 bases fit TRBD1. Germline assignment: CDR1 LNHDA and CDR2 SQIVND (reference sequence). The CDR3 covers 17 residues. V lost 4 bases, J lost 9 bases, and 12 bases stayed unmatched. The CDR3: CASSKITTGGQSSPLHF. For the CDR3, the DNA is TGTGCCAGTAGTAAGATCACGACAGGGGGCCAGAGTTCACCCCTCCACTTT.

The rearrangement links TRBV7-8 to TRBJ2-2; no definite D call. Germline V CDR1 and CDR2: SGHVS, FQNEAQ. Trimming took off 2 bases at V and 1 base at J, with 5 bases between the two ends. The CDR3 consists of 14 residues. CDR3 amino acids: CASSLLGNTGELFF. CDR3 sequence (DNA): TGTGCCAGCAGCTTACTAGGGAACACCGGGGAGCTGTTTTTT.

The V and J genes are TRBV7-9 and TRBJ2-7; possible D gene TRBD1, 6 bases. Germline loops: CDR1 SEHNR, CDR2 FQNEAQ (reference sequence). The V end was cut by 2 bases, the J end by 7 bases, with 15 bases between. The CDR3 consists of 14 residues. DNA of the CDR3: TGTGCCAGCAGCTTATCGGCTCAGGGGCCGGAGCAGTACTTC. The encoded protein is CASSLSAQGPEQYF.

The chain recombines TRBV7-2 with TRBJ2-1, with TRBD1 matching over 11 bases. Germline V gene lookup returns CDR1 SGHTA and CDR2 FQGNSA. The CDR3 loop spans 14 amino acids. Unmatched junction bases numbered 6, after V lost 5 bases and J lost 9 bases. CDR3 sequence reads: CASSPGQGVGEQFF. The CDR3 nucleotides read TGTGCCAGCAGCCCGGGACAGGGGGTGGGTGAGCAGTTCTTC.